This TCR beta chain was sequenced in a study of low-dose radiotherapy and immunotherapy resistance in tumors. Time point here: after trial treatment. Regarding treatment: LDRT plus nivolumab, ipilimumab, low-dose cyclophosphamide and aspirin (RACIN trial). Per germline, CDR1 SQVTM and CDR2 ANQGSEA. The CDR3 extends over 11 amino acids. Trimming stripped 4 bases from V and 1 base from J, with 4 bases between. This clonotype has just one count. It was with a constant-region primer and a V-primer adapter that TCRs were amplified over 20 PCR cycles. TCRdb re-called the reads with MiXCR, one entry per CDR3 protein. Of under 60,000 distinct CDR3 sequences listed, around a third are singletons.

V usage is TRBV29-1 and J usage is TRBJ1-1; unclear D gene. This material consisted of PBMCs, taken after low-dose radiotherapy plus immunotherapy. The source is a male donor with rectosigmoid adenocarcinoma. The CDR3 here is CSVVRNTEAFF. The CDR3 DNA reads TGCAGCGTTGTAAGGAACACTGAAGCTTTCTTT. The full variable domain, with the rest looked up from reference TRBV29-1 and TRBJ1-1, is SAVISQKPSRDICQRGTSLTIQCQVDSQVTMMFWYRQQPGQSLTLIATANQGSEATYESGFVIDKFPISRPNLTFSTLTVSNMSPEDSSIYLCSVVRNTEAFFGQGTRLTVV.